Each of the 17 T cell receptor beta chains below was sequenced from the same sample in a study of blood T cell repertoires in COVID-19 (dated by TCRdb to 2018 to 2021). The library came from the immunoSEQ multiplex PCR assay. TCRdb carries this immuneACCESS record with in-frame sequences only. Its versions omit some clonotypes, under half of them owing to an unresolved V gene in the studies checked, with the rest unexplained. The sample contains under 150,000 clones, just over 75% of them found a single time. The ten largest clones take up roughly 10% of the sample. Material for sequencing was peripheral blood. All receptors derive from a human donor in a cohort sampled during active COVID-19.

The CDR3 DNA reads as TGTGCCAGCAGCCTAGGGACTGGGGGCTACACCTTC. It yields the protein CASSLGTGGYTF. V usage is TRBV7-7 and J usage is TRBJ1-2; tentative D call: TRBD1 (5 bases). With 5 bases removed from V and 8 bases from J, the gap between germline ends came to 12 bases. Looked up from germline, CDR1 is SSHAT and CDR2 is FNYEAQ (reference sequence). There are 12 residues in the CDR3. Full variable domain (outside the CDR3, taken from reference TRBV7-7 and TRBJ1-2): GAGVSQSPRYKVTKRGQDVTLRCDPISSHATLYWYQQALGQGPEFLTYFNYEAQPDKSGLPSDRFSAERPEGSISTLTIQRTEQRDSAMYRCASSLGTGGYTFGSGTRLTVV.

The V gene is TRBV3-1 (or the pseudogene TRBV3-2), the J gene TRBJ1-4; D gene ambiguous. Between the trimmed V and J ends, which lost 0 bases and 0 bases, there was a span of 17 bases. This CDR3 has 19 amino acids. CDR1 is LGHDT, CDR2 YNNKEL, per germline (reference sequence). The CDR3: CASSQDLRGVLATNEKLFF. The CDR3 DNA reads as TGTGCCAGCAGCCAAGACTTGAGAGGCGTTCTTGCAACTAATGAAAAACTGTTTTTT.

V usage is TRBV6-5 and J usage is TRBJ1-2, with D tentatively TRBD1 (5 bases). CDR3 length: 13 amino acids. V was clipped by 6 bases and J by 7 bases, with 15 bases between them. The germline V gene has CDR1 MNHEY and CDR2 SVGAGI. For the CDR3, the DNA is TGTGCCAGCAGCCCCACAGGCCCCGGTGGCTACACCTTC. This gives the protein CASSPTGPGGYTF.

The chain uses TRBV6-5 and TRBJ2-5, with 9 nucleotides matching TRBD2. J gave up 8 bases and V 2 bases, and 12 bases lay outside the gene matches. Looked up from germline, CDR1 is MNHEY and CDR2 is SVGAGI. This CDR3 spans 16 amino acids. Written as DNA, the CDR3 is TGTGCCAGCAGTTACGGTAGCGGGGGAAGGGAACCAACCCAGTACTTC. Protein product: CASSYGSGGREPTQYF.

In DNA form, the CDR3 reads TGTGCCAGCAGCGGTCAGGGCACTGAAGCTTTCTTT. Protein: CASSGQGTEAFF. The rearrangement joins TRBV7-2 to TRBJ1-1; possible D gene TRBD1, 5 bases. Per the germline V gene, CDR1 is SGHTA and CDR2 is FQGNSA. The CDR3 consists of 12 residues. The V gene lost 5 bases and the J gene lost 4 bases, with 8 bases spanning the gap.

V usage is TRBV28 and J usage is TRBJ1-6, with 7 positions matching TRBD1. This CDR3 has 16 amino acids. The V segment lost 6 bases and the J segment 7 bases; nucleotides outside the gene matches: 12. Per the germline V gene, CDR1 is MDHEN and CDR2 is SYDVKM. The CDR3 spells CASSPMGGQPNSPLHF. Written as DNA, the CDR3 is TGTGCCAGCAGCCCTATGGGGGGACAGCCCAATTCACCCCTCCACTTT.

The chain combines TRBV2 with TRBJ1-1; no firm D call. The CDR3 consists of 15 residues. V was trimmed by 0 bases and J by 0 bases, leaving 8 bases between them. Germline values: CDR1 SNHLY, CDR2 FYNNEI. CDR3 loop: CASSEAAAMNTEAFF. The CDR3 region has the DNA TGTGCCAGCAGTGAAGCGGCGGCAATGAACACTGAAGCTTTCTTT.

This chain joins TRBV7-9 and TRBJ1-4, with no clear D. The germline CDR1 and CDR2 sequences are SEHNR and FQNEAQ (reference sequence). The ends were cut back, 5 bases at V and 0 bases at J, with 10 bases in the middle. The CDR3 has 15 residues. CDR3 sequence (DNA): TGTGCCAGCAGCCTTCCAGAGGCAACTAATGAAAAACTGTTTTTT. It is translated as CASSLPEATNEKLFF.

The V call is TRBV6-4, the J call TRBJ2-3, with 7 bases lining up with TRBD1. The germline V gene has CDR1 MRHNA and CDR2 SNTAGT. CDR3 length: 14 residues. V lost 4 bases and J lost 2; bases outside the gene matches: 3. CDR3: CASSAGTVTDTQYF. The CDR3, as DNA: TGTGCCAGCAGTGCTGGGACAGTCACAGATACGCAGTATTTT.

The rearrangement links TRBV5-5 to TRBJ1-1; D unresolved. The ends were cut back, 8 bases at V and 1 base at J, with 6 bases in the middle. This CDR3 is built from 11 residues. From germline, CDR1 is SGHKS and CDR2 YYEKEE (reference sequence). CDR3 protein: CASQENTEAFF. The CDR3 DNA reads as TGTGCCAGTCAGGAGAACACTGAAGCTTTCTTT.

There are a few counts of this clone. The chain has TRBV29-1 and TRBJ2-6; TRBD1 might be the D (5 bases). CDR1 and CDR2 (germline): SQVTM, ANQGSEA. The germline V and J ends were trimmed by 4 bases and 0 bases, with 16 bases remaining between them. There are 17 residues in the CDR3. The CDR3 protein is CSVGEGAFHSGANVLTF. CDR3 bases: TGCAGCGTTGGCGAAGGGGCCTTCCACTCTGGGGCCAACGTCCTGACTTTC. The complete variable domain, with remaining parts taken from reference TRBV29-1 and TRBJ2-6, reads SAVISQKPSRDICQRGTSLTIQCQVDSQVTMMFWYRQQPGQSLTLIATANQGSEATYESGFVIDKFPISRPNLTFSTLTVSNMSPEDSSIYLCSVGEGAFHSGANVLTFGAGSRLTVL.

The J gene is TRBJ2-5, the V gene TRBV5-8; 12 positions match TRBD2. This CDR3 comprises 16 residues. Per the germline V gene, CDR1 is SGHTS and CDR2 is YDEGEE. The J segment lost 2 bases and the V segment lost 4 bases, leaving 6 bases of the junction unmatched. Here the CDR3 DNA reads TGTGCCAGCAGCCTTGGACTAGCGGGGACACAAGAGACCCAGTACTTC. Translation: CASSLGLAGTQETQYF. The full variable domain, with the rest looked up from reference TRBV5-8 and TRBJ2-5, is EAGVTQSPTHLIKTRGQQATLRCSPISGHTSVYWYQQALGLGLQFLLWYDEGEERNRGNFPPRFSGRQFPNYSSELNVNALELEDSALYLCASSLGLAGTQETQYFGPGTRLLVL.

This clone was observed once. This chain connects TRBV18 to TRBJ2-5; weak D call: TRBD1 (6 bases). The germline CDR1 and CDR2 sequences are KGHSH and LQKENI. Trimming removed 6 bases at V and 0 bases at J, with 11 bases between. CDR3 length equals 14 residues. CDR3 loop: CASSYTGYQETQYF. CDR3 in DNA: TGTGCCAGCTCCTATACAGGGTACCAAGAGACCCAGTACTTC.

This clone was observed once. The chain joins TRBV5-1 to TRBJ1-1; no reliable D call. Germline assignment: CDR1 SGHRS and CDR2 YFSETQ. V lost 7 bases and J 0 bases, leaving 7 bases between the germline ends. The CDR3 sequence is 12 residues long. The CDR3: CASSTLNTEAFF. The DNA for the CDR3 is TGCGCCAGCTCCACACTGAACACTGAAGCTTTCTTT.

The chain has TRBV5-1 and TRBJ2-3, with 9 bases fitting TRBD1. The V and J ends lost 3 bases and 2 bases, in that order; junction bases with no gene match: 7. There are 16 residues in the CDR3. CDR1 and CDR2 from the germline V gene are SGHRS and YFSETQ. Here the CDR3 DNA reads TGCGCCAGCAGCTCTGGACAGGGGATGTTCACAGATACGCAGTATTTT. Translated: CASSSGQGMFTDTQYF.

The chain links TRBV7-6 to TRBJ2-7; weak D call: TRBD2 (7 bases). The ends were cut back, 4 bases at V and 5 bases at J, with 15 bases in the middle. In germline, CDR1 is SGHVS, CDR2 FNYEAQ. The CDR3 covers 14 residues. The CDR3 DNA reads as TGTGCCAGCAGCTCCTCGGCCGGGGGGCACGAGCAGTACTTC. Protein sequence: CASSSSAGGHEQYF.

CDR3 nucleotide sequence: TGCGCCAGCAGCCAAGCTCACGCGGGGGCCCGCTACAATGAGCAGTTCTTC. Translation gives CASSQAHAGARYNEQFF. V gene TRBV4-1 combines with J gene TRBJ2-1; possibly TRBD2 for D (7 bases). This CDR3 is built from 17 residues. CDR1 MGHRA and CDR2 YSYEKL come from the germline V gene. With 1 base removed from V and 3 bases from J, the gap between germline ends came to 16 bases.